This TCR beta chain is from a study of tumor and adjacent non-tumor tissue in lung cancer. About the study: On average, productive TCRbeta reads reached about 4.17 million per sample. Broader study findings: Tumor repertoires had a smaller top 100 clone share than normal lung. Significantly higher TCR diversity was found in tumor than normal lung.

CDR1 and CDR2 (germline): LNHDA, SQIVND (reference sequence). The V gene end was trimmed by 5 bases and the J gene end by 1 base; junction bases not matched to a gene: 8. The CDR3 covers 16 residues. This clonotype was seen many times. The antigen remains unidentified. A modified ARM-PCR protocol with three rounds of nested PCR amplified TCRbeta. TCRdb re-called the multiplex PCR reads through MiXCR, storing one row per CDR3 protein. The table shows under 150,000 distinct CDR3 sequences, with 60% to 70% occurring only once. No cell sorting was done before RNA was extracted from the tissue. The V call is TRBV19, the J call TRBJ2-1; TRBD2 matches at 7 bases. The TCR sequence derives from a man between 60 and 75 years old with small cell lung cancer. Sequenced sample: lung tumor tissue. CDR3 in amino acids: CASSFRSGGSYNEQFF. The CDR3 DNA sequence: TGTGCCAGTAGTTTTCGATCCGGGGGGTCCTACAATGAGCAGTTCTTC.